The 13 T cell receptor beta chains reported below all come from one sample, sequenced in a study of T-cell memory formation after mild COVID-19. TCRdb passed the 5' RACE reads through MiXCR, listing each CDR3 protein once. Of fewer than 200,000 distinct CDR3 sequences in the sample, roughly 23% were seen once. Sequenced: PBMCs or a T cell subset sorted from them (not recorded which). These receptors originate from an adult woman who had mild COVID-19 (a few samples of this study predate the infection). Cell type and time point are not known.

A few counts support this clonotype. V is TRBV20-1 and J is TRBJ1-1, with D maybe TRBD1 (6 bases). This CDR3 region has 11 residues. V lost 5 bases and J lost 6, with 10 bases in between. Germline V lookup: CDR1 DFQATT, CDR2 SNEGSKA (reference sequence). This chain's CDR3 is CSAPQGAEAFF. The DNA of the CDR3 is TGCAGTGCTCCACAGGGAGCTGAAGCTTTCTTT.

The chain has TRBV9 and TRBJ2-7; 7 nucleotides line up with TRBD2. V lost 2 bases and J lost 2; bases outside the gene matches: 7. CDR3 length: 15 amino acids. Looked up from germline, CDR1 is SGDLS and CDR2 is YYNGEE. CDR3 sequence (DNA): TGTGCCAGCAGCGTGTCCAGCGGGAACCCCTACGAGCAGTACTTC. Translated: CASSVSSGNPYEQYF. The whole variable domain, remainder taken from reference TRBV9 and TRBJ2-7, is DSGVTQTPKHLITATGQRVTLRCSPRSGDLSVYWYQQSLDQGLQFLIQYYNGEERAKGNILERFSAQQFPDLHSELNLSSLELGDSALYFCASSVSSGNPYEQYFGPGTRLTVT.

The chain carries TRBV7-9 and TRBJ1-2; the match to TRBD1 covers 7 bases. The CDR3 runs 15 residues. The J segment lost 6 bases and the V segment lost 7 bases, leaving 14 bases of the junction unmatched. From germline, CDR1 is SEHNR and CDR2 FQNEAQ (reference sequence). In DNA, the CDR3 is TGTGCCAGCAACACCCCGGACAGGCCCGGGGATGGCTACACCTTC. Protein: CASNTPDRPGDGYTF. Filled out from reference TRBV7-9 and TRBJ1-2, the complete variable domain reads DTGVSQNPRHKITKRGQNVTFRCDPISEHNRLYWYRQTLGQGPEFLTYFQNEAQLEKSRLLSDRFSAERPKGSFSTLEIQRTEQGDSAMYLCASNTPDRPGDGYTFGSGTRLTVV.

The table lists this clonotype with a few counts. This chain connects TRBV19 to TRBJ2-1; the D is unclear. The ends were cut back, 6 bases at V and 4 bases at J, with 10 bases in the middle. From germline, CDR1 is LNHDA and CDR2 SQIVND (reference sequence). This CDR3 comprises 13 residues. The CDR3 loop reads CASSLDLYNEQFF. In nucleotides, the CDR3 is TGTGCCAGTAGCCTAGACCTTTACAATGAGCAGTTCTTC. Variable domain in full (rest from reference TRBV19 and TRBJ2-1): DGGITQSPKYLFRKEGQNVTLSCEQNLNHDAMYWYRQDPGQGLRLIYYSQIVNDFQKGDIAEGYSVSREKKESFPLTVTSAQKNPTAFYLCASSLDLYNEQFFGPGTRLTVL.

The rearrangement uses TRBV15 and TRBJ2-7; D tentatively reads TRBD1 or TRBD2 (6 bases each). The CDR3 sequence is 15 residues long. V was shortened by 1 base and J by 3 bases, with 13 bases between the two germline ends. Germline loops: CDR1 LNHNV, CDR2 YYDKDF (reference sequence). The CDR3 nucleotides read TGTGCCACCAGCAGAGCGGGGGCATACTACTACGAGCAGTACTTC. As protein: CATSRAGAYYYEQYF.

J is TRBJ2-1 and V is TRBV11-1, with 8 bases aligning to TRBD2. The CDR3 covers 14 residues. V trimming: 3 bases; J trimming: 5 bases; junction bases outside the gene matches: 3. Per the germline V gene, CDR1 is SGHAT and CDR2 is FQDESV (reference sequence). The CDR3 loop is CASSLGGGNNEQFF. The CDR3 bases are TGTGCCAGCAGCTTGGGCGGGGGGAACAATGAGCAGTTCTTC.

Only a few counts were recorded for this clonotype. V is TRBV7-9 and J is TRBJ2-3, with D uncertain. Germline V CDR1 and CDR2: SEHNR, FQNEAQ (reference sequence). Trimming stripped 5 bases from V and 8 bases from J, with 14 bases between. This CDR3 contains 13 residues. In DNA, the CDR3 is TGTGCCAGCAGCCCCGGATCCAAAACTACGCAGTATTTT. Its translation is CASSPGSKTTQYF.

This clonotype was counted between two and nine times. In DNA, the CDR3 is TGTGCCAGCAGCCCCCCGAGGGTGGGGGAGCAAACCTACGAGCAGTACTTC. Its translation: CASSPPRVGEQTYEQYF. This sequence joins TRBV7-9 and TRBJ2-7; D assignment may be TRBD1 or TRBD2 (5 bases each). The CDR3 totals 17 residues. Trimming cost V 5 bases and J 2 bases, with 22 bases left between them. CDR1 and CDR2 (germline): SEHNR, FQNEAQ (reference sequence).

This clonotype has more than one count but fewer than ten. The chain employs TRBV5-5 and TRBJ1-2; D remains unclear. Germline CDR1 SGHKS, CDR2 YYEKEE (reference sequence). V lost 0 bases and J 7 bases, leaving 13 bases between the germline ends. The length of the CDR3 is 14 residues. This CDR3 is CASSLDGESLGYTF. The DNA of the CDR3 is TGTGCCAGCAGCTTGGACGGGGAAAGCCTTGGCTACACCTTC. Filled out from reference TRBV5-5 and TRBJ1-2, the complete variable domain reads DAGVTQSPTHLIKTRGQQVTLRCSPISGHKSVSWYQQVLGQGPQFIFQYYEKEERGRGNFPDRFSARQFPNYSSELNVNALLLGDSALYLCASSLDGESLGYTFGSGTRLTVV.

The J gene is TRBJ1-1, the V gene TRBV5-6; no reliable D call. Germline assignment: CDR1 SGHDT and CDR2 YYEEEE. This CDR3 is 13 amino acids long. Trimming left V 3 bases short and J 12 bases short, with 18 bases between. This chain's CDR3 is CASSSSGSPETFF. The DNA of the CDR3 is TGTGCCAGCAGCTCTAGTGGCAGTCCGGAAACTTTCTTT.

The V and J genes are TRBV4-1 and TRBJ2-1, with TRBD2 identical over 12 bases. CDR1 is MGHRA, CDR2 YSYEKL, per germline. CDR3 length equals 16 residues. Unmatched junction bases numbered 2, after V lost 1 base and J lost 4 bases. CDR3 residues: CASSQGLAGAYNEQFF. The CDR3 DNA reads TGCGCCAGCAGCCAAGGACTAGCGGGGGCTTACAATGAGCAGTTCTTC.

The DNA of the CDR3 is TGCAGTGCCGTGGGCGTGGGGGGTCCTTACGAGCAGTACTTC. Translating it yields CSAVGVGGPYEQYF. The gene calls are TRBV20-1 and TRBJ2-7; D perhaps matches TRBD2 (6 bases). The CDR3 covers 14 residues. Germline CDR1 is DFQATT and CDR2 is SNEGSKA (reference sequence). The germline V and J ends were trimmed by 6 bases and 4 bases, with 19 bases remaining between them.

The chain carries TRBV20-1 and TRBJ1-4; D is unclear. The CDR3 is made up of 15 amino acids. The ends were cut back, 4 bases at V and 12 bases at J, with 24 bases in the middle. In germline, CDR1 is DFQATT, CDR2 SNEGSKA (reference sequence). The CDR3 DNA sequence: TGCAGTGCTACCAGACCCCATACGCAGCCGGTTGAACTGTTTTTT. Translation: CSATRPHTQPVELFF.